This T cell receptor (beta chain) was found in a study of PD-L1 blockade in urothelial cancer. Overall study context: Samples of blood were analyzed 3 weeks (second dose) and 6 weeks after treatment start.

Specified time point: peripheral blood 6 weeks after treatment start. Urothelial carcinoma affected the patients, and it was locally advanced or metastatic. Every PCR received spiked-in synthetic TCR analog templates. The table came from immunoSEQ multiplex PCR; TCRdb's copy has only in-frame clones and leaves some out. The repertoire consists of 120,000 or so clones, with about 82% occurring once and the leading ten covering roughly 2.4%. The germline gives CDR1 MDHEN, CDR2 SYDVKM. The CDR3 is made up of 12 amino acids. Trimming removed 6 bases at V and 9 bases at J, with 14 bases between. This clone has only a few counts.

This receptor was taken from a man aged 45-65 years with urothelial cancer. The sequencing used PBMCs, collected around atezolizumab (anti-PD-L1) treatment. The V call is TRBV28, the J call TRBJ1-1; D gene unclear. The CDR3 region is CASRGSARQAFF. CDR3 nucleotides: TGTGCCAGCAGAGGGAGTGCGAGGCAAGCTTTCTTT.